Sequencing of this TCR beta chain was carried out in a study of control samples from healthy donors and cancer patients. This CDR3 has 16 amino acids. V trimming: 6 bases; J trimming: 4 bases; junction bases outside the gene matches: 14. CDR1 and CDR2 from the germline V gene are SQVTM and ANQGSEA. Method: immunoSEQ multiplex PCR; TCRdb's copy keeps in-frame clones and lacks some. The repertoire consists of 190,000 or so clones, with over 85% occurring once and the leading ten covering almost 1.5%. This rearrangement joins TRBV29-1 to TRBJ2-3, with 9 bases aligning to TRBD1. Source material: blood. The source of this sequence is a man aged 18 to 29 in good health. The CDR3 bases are TGCAGCGTCCCTAAGACCGGGACAGGGAGGGCAGATACGCAGTATTTT. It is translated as CSVPKTGTGRADTQYF.